The sequence of this TCR beta chain was determined in a study of T-cell reconstitution after alpha-beta-depleted transplantation in children. Broader study findings: Several hundred expanded graft clones reportedly gave rise to the alpha-beta T cells present about two months after transplant. The high TCRbeta diversity at day 60 in some patients came from surviving recipient T cells and thymic progenitors. The authors attributed T-cell counts and diversity one year after transplant mostly to newly produced T cells.

As it was prepared, the TCRbeta library received unique molecular identifiers. TCRdb called the PCR reads again in MiXCR, with one record for every CDR3 protein. This table holds under 750,000 distinct CDR3 sequences, about 23% found once. Comment on this clonotype: Antigen unknown.

This CDR3 spans 12 amino acids. V was clipped by 5 bases and J by 5 bases, with 9 bases between them. The chain carries TRBV12-3 or TRBV12-4 and TRBJ2-5; no definite D call. The clonotype comes from a boy under two years old who had a stem cell transplant for acute myeloid leukemia, so the T cells may come from the graft donor. The material sequenced was PBMCs, mostly from graft donor cells, taken 360 days after TCRalphabeta/CD19-depleted stem cell transplant. DNA of the CDR3: TGTGCCAGCAGTCCGGTCGGGGAGACCCAGTACTTC. Its translation: CASSPVGETQYF.